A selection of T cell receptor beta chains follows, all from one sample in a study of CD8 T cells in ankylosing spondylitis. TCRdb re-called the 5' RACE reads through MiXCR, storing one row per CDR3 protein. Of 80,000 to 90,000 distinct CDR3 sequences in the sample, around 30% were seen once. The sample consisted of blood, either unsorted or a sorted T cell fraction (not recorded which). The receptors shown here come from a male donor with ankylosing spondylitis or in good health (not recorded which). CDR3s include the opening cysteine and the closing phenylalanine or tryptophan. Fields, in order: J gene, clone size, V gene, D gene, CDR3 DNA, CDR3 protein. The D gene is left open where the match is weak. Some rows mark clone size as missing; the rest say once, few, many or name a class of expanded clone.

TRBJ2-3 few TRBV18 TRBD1 TGTGCCAGCTCATCTGACAGGGGCCCAGATACGCAGTATTTT CASSSDRGPDTQYF
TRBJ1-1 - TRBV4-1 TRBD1 TGCGCCAGCAGCACCCGACAGGGGATGAACACTGAAGCTTTCTTT CASSTRQGMNTEAFF
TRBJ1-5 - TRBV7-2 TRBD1 TGTGCCAGCAGCTTAGGAGGGCAGGGGGATCAGCCCCAGCATTTT CASSLGGQGDQPQHF
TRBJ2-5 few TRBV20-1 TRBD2 TGCAGTGCTAGAGATCGACTAGCGGGGGTGGAGACCCAGTACTTC CSARDRLAGVETQYF
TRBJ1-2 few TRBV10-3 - TGTGCCATCAGTATAGAAAGAGATGGCTACACCTTC CAISIERDGYTF
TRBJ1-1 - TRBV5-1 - TGCGCCAGCAGCGGGGGAGTTGAAGCTTTCTTT CASSGGVEAFF
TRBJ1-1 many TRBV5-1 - TGCGCCAGCAGCTTCGGGGGGAACACTGAAGCTTTCTTT CASSFGGNTEAFF
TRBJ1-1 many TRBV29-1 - TGCAGCGTTGAAGATTGGTCACAGTTGAACACTGAAGCTTTCTTT CSVEDWSQLNTEAFF
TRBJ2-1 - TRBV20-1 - TGCAGTGCTAGTAGTAGGGGAGAGCAGTTCTTC CSASSRGEQFF
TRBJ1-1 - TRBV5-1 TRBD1 TGCGCCAGCCACAGCCCAGGGGGCATGAACACTGAAGCTTTCTTT CASHSPGGMNTEAFF
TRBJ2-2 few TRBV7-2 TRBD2 TGTGCCAGCAGCTGGGCGGGAGGGACGAACACCGGGGAGCTGTTTTTT CASSWAGGTNTGELFF
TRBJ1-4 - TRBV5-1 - TGCGCCAGCAGCTTGGGGACGTTAAACCTTGCAACTAATGAAAAACTGTTTTTT CASSLGTLNLATNEKLFF
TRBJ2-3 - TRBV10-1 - TGCGCCAGCAGTGAGGCCAGAAGCACAGATACGCAGTATTTT CASSEARSTDTQYF
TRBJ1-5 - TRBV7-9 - TGTGCCAGCAGCCCCCTGGGAGATAGGGATCAGCCCCAGCATTTT CASSPLGDRDQPQHF
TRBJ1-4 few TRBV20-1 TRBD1 TGCAGTGCAGCCGGGACAGGGGGTGAAAAACTGTTTTTT CSAAGTGGEKLFF
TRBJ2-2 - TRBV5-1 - TGCGCCAGCAGCTTGACAGGGCGAGTCGGGGAGCTGTTTTTT CASSLTGRVGELFF
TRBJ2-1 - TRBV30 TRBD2 TGTGCCTGGAGACTAGCGGCTCGATACAATGAGCAGTTCTTC CAWRLAARYNEQFF
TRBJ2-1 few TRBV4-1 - TGCGCCAGCAGCCAAAACTCCGAGCAGTTCTTC CASSQNSEQFF
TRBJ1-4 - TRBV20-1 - TGCAGTGCTAGAGACCCGGCCCAGGCCGGTGAAAAACTGTTTTTT CSARDPAQAGEKLFF
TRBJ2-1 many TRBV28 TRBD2 TGTGCCAGCAGTTGGAGCGGGGCACACTACAATGAGCAGTTCTTC CASSWSGAHYNEQFF
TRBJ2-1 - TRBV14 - TGTGCCAGCAGCCAGGGTCTTGGTGGTGAGCAGTTCTTC CASSQGLGGEQFF
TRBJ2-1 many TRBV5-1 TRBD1 TGCGCCAGCGGCCCGGGACAGTCGAAGGGTGAGCAGTTCTTC CASGPGQSKGEQFF
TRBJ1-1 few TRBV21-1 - TGTGCCAGCAGCTCCAGGGGCCTGGGGTCCACTGAAGCTTTCTTT CASSSRGLGSTEAFF
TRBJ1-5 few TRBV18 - TGTGCCAGCTCACCACGAGATAATCAGCCCCAGCATTTT CASSPRDNQPQHF
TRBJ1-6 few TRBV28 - TGTGCCAGCAGTTTTCAGATAAATTCACCCCTCCACTTT CASSFQINSPLHF
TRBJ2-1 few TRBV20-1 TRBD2 TGCAGTGCTGGCAGCGGGAGGGCCTATGAGCAGTTCTTC CSAGSGRAYEQFF
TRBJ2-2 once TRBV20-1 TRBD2 TGCAGTGCTAGGGGACTAGCGGGTCGGGGCGGGGAGCTGTTTTTT CSARGLAGRGGELFF
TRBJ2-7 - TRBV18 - TGTGCCAGCTCACCCTCGACTGACGAGCAGTACTTC CASSPSTDEQYF
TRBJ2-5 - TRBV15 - TGTGCCACCAGCAGAGATCTCGGTACCGGGACCAACCTCCAAGAGACCCAGTACTTC CATSRDLGTGTNLQETQYF
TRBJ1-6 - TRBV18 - TGTGCCAGCTCACGGGAGGGAGTGAATTCACCCCTCCACTTT CASSREGVNSPLHF
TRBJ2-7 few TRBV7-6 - TGTGCCAGCAGCCTAGACTCCTCCTACGAGCAGTACTTC CASSLDSSYEQYF
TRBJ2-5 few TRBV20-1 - TGCAGTGCTAGAGACCTCACGGGGTTGGAGACCCAGTACTTC CSARDLTGLETQYF
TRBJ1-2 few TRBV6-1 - TGTGCCAGCAGTGAAGTCCTAGAGTATGGCTACACCTTC CASSEVLEYGYTF
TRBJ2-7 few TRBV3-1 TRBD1 TGTGCCAGCAGCCAATGGGACAGGGATCCTTCCTACGAGCAGTACTTC CASSQWDRDPSYEQYF
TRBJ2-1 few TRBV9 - TGTGCCAGCAGCGTAAATCAGGGGGGACCGCAGTTCTTC CASSVNQGGPQFF
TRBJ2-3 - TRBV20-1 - TGCAGTGCTAGAGATTTTTACACTCAAACTACGCAGTATTTT CSARDFYTQTTQYF
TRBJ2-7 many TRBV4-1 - TGCGCCAGCAGCCGCGGGGCGGCCTACGAGCAGTACTTC CASSRGAAYEQYF
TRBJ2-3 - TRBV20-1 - TGCAGTGCTAGAGACATGACTAGGAGGAGCACAGATACGCAGTATTTT CSARDMTRRSTDTQYF
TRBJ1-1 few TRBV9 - TGTGCCAGCAGCGTAGTGGGGGGCGATACTGAAGCTTTCTTT CASSVVGGDTEAFF
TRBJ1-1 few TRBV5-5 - TGTGCCAGCAGCTTTTGGGGAAAGGGCACTGAAGCTTTCTTT CASSFWGKGTEAFF
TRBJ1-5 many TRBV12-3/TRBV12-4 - TGTGCCAGCAACGACGGCAGCAGTCAGCCCCAGCATTTT CASNDGSSQPQHF
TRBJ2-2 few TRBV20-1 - TGCAGTGCTAGAGATGGAAGCAGGGTCGACACCGGGGAGCTGTTTTTT CSARDGSRVDTGELFF
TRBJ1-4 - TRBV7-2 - TGTGCCAGCAGCCCTTCTTCGGTGACAGGTGGCAATGAAAAACTGTTTTTT CASSPSSVTGGNEKLFF
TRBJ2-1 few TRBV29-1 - TGCAGCACGGGACTGGAATACAATGAGCAGTTCTTC CSTGLEYNEQFF
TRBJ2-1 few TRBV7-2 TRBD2 TGTGCCAGCAGCTTGGGGACTAGCGGCAATGAGCAGTTCTTC CASSLGTSGNEQFF
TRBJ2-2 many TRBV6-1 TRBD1 TGTGCCAAGGAAACAGGGGGCACCGGGGAGCTGTTTTTT CAKETGGTGELFF
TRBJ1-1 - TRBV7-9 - TGTGCCAGCAGTCTAATGGGGGCCACTGAAGCTTTCTTT CASSLMGATEAFF
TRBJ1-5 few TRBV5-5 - TGTGCCAGCAGCTTGGGGGAGGGGTTTAGGCCCCAGCATTTT CASSLGEGFRPQHF
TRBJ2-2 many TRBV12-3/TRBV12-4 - TGTGCCAGCAGTTGGATGAGCGGGGAGCTGTTTTTT CASSWMSGELFF
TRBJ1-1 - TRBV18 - TGTGCCAGCTCACAGGGGCTCGGCACTGAAGCTTTCTTT CASSQGLGTEAFF
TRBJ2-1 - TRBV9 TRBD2 TGTGCCAGCAGCCCCGGACTAGCGGGGGGGCTTATGAGGCAGTTCTTC CASSPGLAGGLMRQFF
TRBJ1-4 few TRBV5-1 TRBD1 TGCGCCAGCAGCTTTACAGGGGGCTTTTCCTTGCGAGCTAATGAAAAACTGTTTTTT CASSFTGGFSLRANEKLFF
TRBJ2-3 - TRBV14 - TGTGCCAGCAATGCGGACTACACAGATACGCAGTATTTT CASNADYTDTQYF
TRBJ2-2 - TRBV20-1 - TGCAGTGCTAGTGGAGTCAGTATCTCGAACACCGGGGAGCTGTTTTTT CSASGVSISNTGELFF
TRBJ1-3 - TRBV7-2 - TGTGCCAGCAGCTTAGCCACAGGGAGCTCTGGAAACACCATATATTTT CASSLATGSSGNTIYF
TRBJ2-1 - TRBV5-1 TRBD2 TGCGCCAGCAGCTCCAGACTAGCGGGAAACAATGAGCAGTTCTTC CASSSRLAGNNEQFF
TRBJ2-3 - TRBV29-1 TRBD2 TGCAGCGTTGAAAACGGACTAGCGGCAGATACGCAGTATTTT CSVENGLAADTQYF
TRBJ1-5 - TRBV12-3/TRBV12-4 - TGTGCCAGCAGTTACAGACCTCCCAATCAGCCCCAGCATTTT CASSYRPPNQPQHF
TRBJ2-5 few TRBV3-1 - TGTGCCAGCAGCTTCCAGACAGGCCCATGGGGGACCCAGTACTTC CASSFQTGPWGTQYF